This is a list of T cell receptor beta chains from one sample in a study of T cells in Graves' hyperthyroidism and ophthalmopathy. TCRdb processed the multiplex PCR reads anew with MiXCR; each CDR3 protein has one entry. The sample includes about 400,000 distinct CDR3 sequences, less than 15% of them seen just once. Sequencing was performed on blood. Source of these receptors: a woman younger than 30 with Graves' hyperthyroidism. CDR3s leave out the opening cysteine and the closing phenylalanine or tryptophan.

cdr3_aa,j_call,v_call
ASSLGVGRAGYT,TRBJ1-2,TRBV7-2
ASSEGTGGNQPQH,TRBJ1-5,TRBV6-1
ASSGMSGNTEAF,TRBJ1-1,TRBV3-1
ASSTDTQY,TRBJ2-3,TRBV11-2
ASSPQSGASNQPQH,TRBJ1-5,TRBV18
ASSQGTGGPLYEQY,TRBJ2-7,TRBV4-1
ASSLGLPTKDTQY,TRBJ2-3,TRBV5-1
ASMGGSGELF,TRBJ2-2,TRBV6-1
ASSLERQGWETQY,TRBJ2-5,TRBV5-1
ASKTTSRSDSNQPQH,TRBJ1-5,TRBV28
SARDPRRRGRFEQY,TRBJ2-7,TRBV20-1
ASSSSGWINNEQF,TRBJ2-1,TRBV28
ASSLEGDTNEKLF,TRBJ1-4,TRBV7-6
ASSPGGAGLYNEQF,TRBJ2-1,TRBV28
ASRRQGSDTQY,TRBJ2-3,TRBV28
ASSQQWGSNTEAF,TRBJ1-1,TRBV4-1
ASSQSDGGGNQPQH,TRBJ1-5,TRBV3-1
ASSLTSGYYEQY,TRBJ2-7,TRBV7-2
ASSDPLSGRWSEQY,TRBJ2-7,TRBV2
ASSQGPGRWAPQH,TRBJ1-5,TRBV4-1
ASSRQTSGSGYEQY,TRBJ2-7,TRBV11-1
ASTFQEYQPQH,TRBJ1-5,TRBV6-2/TRBV6-3
ASSLARESSYEQY,TRBJ2-7,TRBV2
ASSGYT,TRBJ1-2,TRBV5-8
ASSEDSLRGYT,TRBJ1-2,TRBV6-1
AGGGQADRNYGYT,TRBJ1-2,TRBV28
ASSYGGTLH,TRBJ1-6,TRBV6-5
SAPGNTEAF,TRBJ1-1,TRBV20-1